These T cell receptor beta chains were read from a single sample in a study of blood T cell repertoires in COVID-19. Libraries were prepared by immunoSEQ multiplex PCR; TCRdb keeps only in-frame clonotypes and omits some of them. The profile covers about 140,000 clones, with approximately 80% appearing a single time and around 17% taken by the ten largest. Sequences were obtained from peripheral blood. Receptor source: a man over 45 with acute or convalescent COVID-19. The CDR3 runs from the conserved cysteine through the conserved F or W. The order of the fields is V gene, clone size, D gene, J gene, CDR3 DNA, CDR3 protein. A D gene is named only where the DNA matches it firmly. Only some rows state a clone size, as once, few, many or a class for expanded clones.

TRBV29-1,.,TRBD1,TRBJ1-4,TGCAGCGTTGAAGGGACAGGGGGCAGTGAAAAACTGTTTTTT,CSVEGTGGSEKLFF
TRBV5-1,.,TRBD2,TRBJ2-1,TGCGCCAGCAGCTTTTCGGGGGGTATTTCCTACAATGAGCAGTTCTTC,CASSFSGGISYNEQFF
TRBV2,.,.,TRBJ1-4,TGTGCCAGCAGTGAAACAGGGAGCAATGAAAAACTGTTTTTT,CASSETGSNEKLFF
TRBV10-3,.,.,TRBJ2-5,TGTGCCATACAGTACAGTTTCCAAGAGACCCAGTACTTC,CAIQYSFQETQYF
TRBV30,.,.,TRBJ2-2,TGTGCCTGGAGTCTAGCCGGGGAGCTGTTTTTT,CAWSLAGELFF
TRBV30,.,.,TRBJ2-2,TGTGCCTGGAGTGTACGGCGGGTACCTGTCAGGGAGCTGTTTTTT,CAWSVRRVPVRELFF
TRBV24-1,.,TRBD1,TRBJ2-1,TGTGCCACCAGTGATACCGGGACAGGGAATGGTGAGCAGTTCTTC,CATSDTGTGNGEQFF
TRBV27,once,.,TRBJ2-1,TGTGCCAGCAGTTTACGAGGGGGCTACAATGAGCAGTTCTTC,CASSLRGGYNEQFF
TRBV11-2,.,TRBD1,TRBJ1-1,TGTGCCAGCAGCTTAGCCGCCCAGGGGGGCGGACCTGAAGCTTTCTTT,CASSLAAQGGGPEAFF
TRBV28,.,TRBD1,TRBJ2-5,TGTGCCAGCAGTTTGGGGGACAGGGGGCTCGGGGAGACCCAGTACTTC,CASSLGDRGLGETQYF
TRBV2,.,TRBD1,TRBJ2-1,TGTGCCAGCAAGCAACTGACAGGGACCTACAATGAGCAGTTCTTC,CASKQLTGTYNEQFF
TRBV5-8,.,.,TRBJ2-2,TGTGCCAGCAGTCGTCCGGGACACCTGAACACCGGGGAGCTGTTTTTT,CASSRPGHLNTGELFF
TRBV7-6,.,TRBD2,TRBJ2-2,TGTGCCAGCAGCCAAACTAGCGGGGCTGAACGGCGGACCGGGGAGCTGTTTTTT,CASSQTSGAERRTGELFF
TRBV6-5,.,.,TRBJ1-1,TGTGCCAGCAGCCCACCTCGCGCCGCTGAAGCTTTCTTT,CASSPPRAAEAFF
TRBV25-1,.,TRBD2,TRBJ2-4,TGTGCCAGCAGCCCCAGTGCGGGGGGGAACATTCAGTACTTC,CASSPSAGGNIQYF
TRBV30,.,.,TRBJ1-5,TGTGCCTGGGGCCTCAATCAGCCCCAGCATTTT,CAWGLNQPQHF
TRBV11-3,.,.,TRBJ1-4,TGTGCCAGCAGCTTAGGGAGTCAGAATGAAAAACTGTTTTTT,CASSLGSQNEKLFF
TRBV19,.,.,TRBJ1-6,TGTGCCAGTAGTATGGGCGGGGCGGACAATTCACCCCTCCACTTT,CASSMGGADNSPLHF
TRBV25-1,few,TRBD1,TRBJ1-2,TGTGCCAGCAGTCCCCACCCCGGGACAGATGGGGACTATGGCTACACCTTC,CASSPHPGTDGDYGYTF
TRBV6-5,few,.,TRBJ1-5,TGTGCCAGCAGTCCGACCGAGGGACAGCCCCAGCATTTT,CASSPTEGQPQHF
TRBV28,.,.,TRBJ1-5,TGTGCCAGCAGTTTACCGACAGATTATAGCAATCAGCCCCAGCATTTT,CASSLPTDYSNQPQHF
TRBV28,.,.,TRBJ2-4,TGTGCCAGCAGTTTTATAGCCAAAAACATTCAGTACTTC,CASSFIAKNIQYF
TRBV5-8,.,.,TRBJ1-2,TGTGCCAGCAGCCACTTTCAAGGGAGCTATTATGGCTACACCTTC,CASSHFQGSYYGYTF
TRBV30,few,.,TRBJ1-5,TGTGCCTGGAGTGGGGCAGGGGTCAATCAGCCCCAGCATTTT,CAWSGAGVNQPQHF
TRBV7-6,.,.,TRBJ2-1,TGTGCCAGCAGCCCTGGACAAGTAACCGAGCAGTTCTTC,CASSPGQVTEQFF
TRBV7-8,.,TRBD2,TRBJ2-5,TGTGCCAGCAGCCTAGCGGGGGGGCAAGAGACCCAGTACTTC,CASSLAGGQETQYF
TRBV12-5,.,.,TRBJ2-1,TGTGCTAGTGGCCTGACCCCGGACAGATACAATGAGCAGTTCTTC,CASGLTPDRYNEQFF
TRBV5-6,.,.,TRBJ2-2,TGTGCCAGCAGCCCCCAACTCCGCACGAACACCGGGGAGCTGTTTTTT,CASSPQLRTNTGELFF
TRBV29-1,.,.,TRBJ1-1,TGCAGCGTTGAGGGCAGCCTTTCGAACACTGAAGCTTTCTTT,CSVEGSLSNTEAFF
TRBV5-1,.,.,TRBJ2-3,TGCGCCAGCAGCGACGGACAACCTAATCAAGATACGCAGTATTTT,CASSDGQPNQDTQYF
TRBV6-5,.,.,TRBJ1-6,TGTGCCAGCAGCCCCTTATATAATTCACCCCTCCACTTT,CASSPLYNSPLHF
TRBV2,.,.,TRBJ1-2,TGTGCCTCCGACACAGGGTTAGCTAACTATGGCTACACCTTC,CASDTGLANYGYTF
TRBV5-1,.,TRBD1,TRBJ2-7,TGCGCCAGCAGCGGCTCCGGGACAGGGGGCTACGAGCAGTACTTC,CASSGSGTGGYEQYF
TRBV6-5,few,.,TRBJ1-5,TGTGCCAGCAGTTTCATGCAGGGGAGTGGAGATCAGCCCCAGCATTTT,CASSFMQGSGDQPQHF
TRBV28,.,.,TRBJ1-1,TGTGCCAGTAAATCCGGGGGAATGAACACTGAAGCTTTCTTT,CASKSGGMNTEAFF
TRBV24-1,.,.,TRBJ2-2,TGTGCCACCAGTGATTGGGCGGACAGTTGGTCCACGGGCACCGGGGAGCTGTTTTTT,CATSDWADSWSTGTGELFF
TRBV30,few,TRBD1,TRBJ2-7,TGTGCCTGGAGTGCGACAGGGCCTTCCTACGAGCAGTACTTC,CAWSATGPSYEQYF
TRBV27,few,.,TRBJ1-2,TGTGCCAGCAGTTTATCGCCCCAGGTATATGGCTACACCTTC,CASSLSPQVYGYTF
TRBV12-3/TRBV12-4,.,TRBD1,TRBJ1-6,TGTGCCAGCAGGGGACAGGGGAATTCACCCCTCCACTTT,CASRGQGNSPLHF
TRBV29-1,few,.,TRBJ1-1,TGCAGCGTGAGGGGGAGGGACCCTGAAGCTTTCTTT,CSVRGRDPEAFF
TRBV5-4,.,TRBD2,TRBJ2-1,TGTGCCAGCAGCTTGACTAGCGGGGGGGATTACAATGAGCAGTTCTTC,CASSLTSGGDYNEQFF
TRBV18,.,.,TRBJ1-1,TGTGCCAGCACACGGGGGGGGGCTAACACTGAAGCTTTCTTT,CASTRGGANTEAFF
TRBV6-5,.,.,TRBJ1-5,TGTGCCAGCAGTCTGGAGTCGGATCAGCCCCAGCATTTT,CASSLESDQPQHF
TRBV3-1/TRBV3-2,.,.,TRBJ2-1,TGTGCCAGCAGCCATCTGACGGGCCGGGCGGGGGCCTTCCAGGGCGAGCAGTTCTTC,CASSHLTGRAGAFQGEQFF
TRBV5-1,few,.,TRBJ2-1,TGCGCCAGCAGCAGGGACATTCCCTACATTGAGCAGTTCTTC,CASSRDIPYIEQFF
TRBV28,.,.,TRBJ2-5,TGTGCCAGCAGTTCCGTTCTAGGAAACCAGGAGACCCAGTACTTC,CASSSVLGNQETQYF
TRBV29-1,.,TRBD1,TRBJ1-4,TGCAGCGCAAAGGGGGCGGATGAAAAACTGTTTTTT,CSAKGADEKLFF
TRBV7-2,.,TRBD2,TRBJ2-2,TGTGCCAGCAGCTTAGGGCTGAGCGGGGGGGGCCCCGGGGAGCTGTTTTTT,CASSLGLSGGGPGELFF
TRBV30,.,.,TRBJ1-3,TGTGCCTGGAGGGCACCAGGGACTGGAAACACCATATATTTT,CAWRAPGTGNTIYF
TRBV14,.,TRBD1,TRBJ1-6,TGTGCCAGCAGCCCGGGACAGGACCTGGATAATTCACCCCTCCACTTT,CASSPGQDLDNSPLHF
TRBV3-1/TRBV3-2,once,TRBD1,TRBJ1-2,TGTGCCAGCAGCCAAGATATGCGGAGGGGGCATCGACATGGCTACACCTTC,CASSQDMRRGHRHGYTF
TRBV2,.,TRBD1,TRBJ2-3,TGTGCCACCTTAAGGGGGCTAAATTTGGATACGCAGTATTTT,CATLRGLNLDTQYF
TRBV6-5,.,.,TRBJ1-2,TGTGCCAGCAGCATAACAGGGAACTATGGCTACACCTTC,CASSITGNYGYTF
TRBV30,once,.,TRBJ1-4,TGTGCCTGGAGTACGGGCATATCAGGGCGAACTAATGAAAAACTGTTTTTT,CAWSTGISGRTNEKLFF
TRBV19,.,.,TRBJ2-2,TGTGCCAGTAGTTCCCCGGGGGTCCTCACCGGGGAGCTGTTTTTT,CASSSPGVLTGELFF
TRBV3-1/TRBV3-2,.,TRBD1,TRBJ2-6,TGTGCCAGCAGCCAGACAGGGGGCAGGTCTGGGGCCAACGTCCTGACTTTC,CASSQTGGRSGANVLTF
TRBV12-3/TRBV12-4,.,.,TRBJ1-1,TGTGCCAGCAGGACGGGACAAATATTTGAAGCTTTCTTT,CASRTGQIFEAFF
TRBV6-1,.,.,TRBJ1-3,TGTGCCAGCAGTGTAGGCCAGGGGCCCGTTGGAAACACCATATATTTT,CASSVGQGPVGNTIYF
TRBV30,.,TRBD1,TRBJ1-1,TGTGCCTGGAGTGACAGGGGCGACAAAGCTTTCTTT,CAWSDRGDKAFF